The 17 T cell receptor beta chains reported below all come from one sample, sequenced in a study of shared clonotypes between healthy human individuals. The naive CD8 population came from CD45RO-negative cells selected for CCR7, without terminally differentiated effector memory CD45RA+ cells. Profiled with immunoSEQ multiplex PCR; TCRdb holds only in-frame clones, not every one. The sample lists approximately 600,000 clones, approximately 96% occurring once. The sequenced material came from naive CD8+ T cells sorted from blood. The receptors shown here come from a woman in her twenties or thirties in good health.

The chain couples TRBV7-9 to TRBJ2-3; D not resolved. The CDR3 totals 13 residues. V gave up 5 bases and J gave up 5 bases, with 11 bases separating them. The germline V gene encodes CDR1 SEHNR and CDR2 FQNEAQ (reference sequence). The CDR3 protein is CASSPTERDTQYF. The CDR3 bases are TGTGCCAGCAGCCCCACGGAGAGAGATACGCAGTATTTT.

This clone came up once. This chain uses TRBV13 with TRBJ1-1, with D possibly being TRBD1 (6 bases). Germline CDR1 is PRHDT and CDR2 is FYEKMQ (reference sequence). The V and J ends lost 2 bases and 3 bases respectively, with 16 bases between them. The CDR3 totals 16 residues. CDR3 protein: CASSLLGGSRDTEAFF. CDR3 sequence (DNA): TGTGCCAGCAGCTTATTAGGGGGATCGAGGGACACTGAAGCTTTCTTT.

The chain has TRBV5-6 and TRBJ2-5, with a weak D call TRBD1 (5 bases). In germline, CDR1 is SGHDT, CDR2 YYEEEE. There are 14 residues in the CDR3. V lost 2 bases, J lost 5 bases, and 13 bases lay in between. CDR3 DNA sequence: TGTGCCAGCAGCTTTACCAGGGAAGGGGAGACCCAGTACTTC. Translated: CASSFTREGETQYF. Full variable domain (rest looked up from reference TRBV5-6 and TRBJ2-5): DAGVTQSPTHLIKTRGQQVTLRCSPKSGHDTVSWYQQALGQGPQFIFQYYEEEERQRGNFPDRFSGHQFPNYSSELNVNALLLGDSALYLCASSFTREGETQYFGPGTRLLVL.

In its sample, this clone was seen once. V gene TRBV25-1 combines with J gene TRBJ2-1; perhaps TRBD2 as D (5 bases). Germline values: CDR1 MGHDK, CDR2 SYGVNS. V was clipped by 0 bases and J by 5 bases, with 14 bases between them. The CDR3 totals 16 residues. CDR3 in amino acids: CASSEYLRASHNEQFF. As DNA, the CDR3 is TGTGCCAGCAGTGAATATTTGCGGGCGAGTCACAATGAGCAGTTCTTC.

This chain uses TRBV28 with TRBJ1-1; TRBD1 matches at 7 bases. From germline, CDR1 is MDHEN and CDR2 SYDVKM. Trimming cost V 8 bases and J 2 bases; bases outside gene matches: 11. This CDR3 is built from 15 residues. This CDR3 is CASHIWQGVNTEAFF. The CDR3 DNA is TGTGCCAGCCATATATGGCAGGGGGTAAACACTGAAGCTTTCTTT.

The V gene is TRBV27, the J gene TRBJ2-3; D remains unclear. The V end lost 3 bases, the J end lost 2 bases, and 12 bases lay between the germline ends. Looked up from germline, CDR1 is MNHEY and CDR2 is SMNVEV (reference sequence). CDR3 length: 15 amino acids. The CDR3 loop is CASSLGSWATDTQYF. For the CDR3, the DNA is TGTGCCAGCAGTTTGGGTTCTTGGGCCACAGATACGCAGTATTTT.

The chain has TRBV29-1 and TRBJ2-6; D gene ambiguous. Per germline, CDR1 SQVTM and CDR2 ANQGSEA. V was cut by 6 bases and J by 0 bases, with 15 bases left in between. This CDR3 is 16 amino acids long. The CDR3 nucleotides read TGCAGCGTGAGGACGGCACAGCTCTCTGGGGCCAACGTCCTGACTTTC. Translation: CSVRTAQLSGANVLTF.

The gene calls are TRBV13 and TRBJ2-3; TRBD2 matches 8 bases. Per germline, CDR1 PRHDT and CDR2 FYEKMQ (reference sequence). J was trimmed by 2 bases and V by 3 bases; bases with no gene match: 7. The CDR3 has 16 amino acids. CDR3 sequence: CASSFRTSRNTDTQYF. The CDR3 DNA sequence: TGTGCCAGCAGCTTTCGGACTAGCCGAAACACAGATACGCAGTATTTT.

The rearrangement links TRBV9 to TRBJ2-1, with D possibly matching TRBD2 (6 bases). Per the germline V gene, CDR1 is SGDLS and CDR2 is YYNGEE. V lost 0 bases and J 5 bases, leaving 15 bases between the germline ends. The CDR3 is 16 amino acids. The CDR3 DNA reads as TGTGCCAGCAGCGTAGGGGGGACTTTCTTTAACAATGAGCAGTTCTTC. It translates to CASSVGGTFFNNEQFF.

The chain recombines TRBV28 with TRBJ2-7, with 9 bases that match TRBD2. Germline-derived CDR1 and CDR2 are MDHEN and SYDVKM. The V segment lost 2 bases and the J segment 3 bases; nucleotides outside the gene matches: 8. The CDR3 extends over 16 amino acids. The CDR3 protein is CASSLAWREGLYEQYF. CDR3 nucleotide sequence: TGTGCCAGCAGTTTAGCCTGGCGGGAGGGCCTCTACGAGCAGTACTTC.

The chain employs TRBV28 and TRBJ1-2; D may be TRBD1 (5 bases). V gave up 6 bases and J gave up 7 bases, with 15 bases separating them. CDR3 size: 13 residues. The germline V gene has CDR1 MDHEN and CDR2 SYDVKM. CDR3 region: CASSSTEWAGYTF. Written as DNA, the CDR3 is TGTGCCAGCAGCTCGACAGAGTGGGCTGGCTACACCTTC.

The rearrangement uses TRBV13 and TRBJ2-3; a possible D gene is TRBD2 (5 bases). The CDR3 extends over 15 amino acids. The V and J ends lost 5 bases and 5 bases respectively, with 17 bases between them. Germline V gene lookup returns CDR1 PRHDT and CDR2 FYEKMQ (reference sequence). The CDR3 here is CASSLRETAGDTQYF. The CDR3 DNA follows: TGTGCCAGCAGCCTGAGAGAGACCGCGGGAGATACGCAGTATTTT.

The chain combines TRBV27 with TRBJ2-7; the match to TRBD2 covers 7 bases. Germline assignment: CDR1 MNHEY and CDR2 SMNVEV (reference sequence). This CDR3 comprises 15 residues. With 6 bases clipped from V and 0 bases from J, the junction kept 8 bases outside the gene matches. CDR3 coding DNA: TGTGCCAGCAGACTCGGTACTAGCGACTCCTACGAGCAGTACTTC. This sequence encodes CASRLGTSDSYEQYF.

This clone was picked up one time. The chain joins TRBV4-2 to TRBJ1-2; D is undetermined. This CDR3 is built from 13 residues. V lost 0 bases to trimming and J lost 8 bases, with 10 bases between them. CDR1 and CDR2 from the germline V gene are LGHNA and YNFKEQ. Here the CDR3 DNA reads TGTGCCAGCAGCCAAGATACGGGCTACGGCTACACCTTC. The encoded protein is CASSQDTGYGYTF.

This chain links TRBV29-1 with TRBJ2-5; TRBD1 agrees at 10 bases. Germline values: CDR1 SQVTM, CDR2 ANQGSEA. The CDR3 covers 13 residues. V shed 3 bases, J shed 4 bases, and the junction held 2 bases outside the gene matches. CDR3 protein: CSVETGGLETQYF. CDR3 nucleotides: TGCAGCGTTGAGACAGGGGGCCTAGAGACCCAGTACTTC.

The CDR3 loop reads CASKAGTSNEQFF. In DNA, the CDR3 is TGTGCCAGCAAGGCCGGGACTAGCAATGAGCAGTTCTTC. The chain uses TRBV2 and TRBJ2-1; TRBD2 aligns across 8 bases. The CDR3 runs 13 residues. After removal of 7 bases from V and 6 bases from J, the junction contained 5 bases not matched to a gene. Germline assignment: CDR1 SNHLY and CDR2 FYNNEI.

The chain links TRBV19 to TRBJ2-2; D not resolved. The length of the CDR3 is 12 residues. Trimming took 3 bases from V and 9 from J, leaving 8 bases between them. The V gene's germline CDR1 is LNHDA and CDR2 SQIVND (reference sequence). The CDR3 reads CASSIVGRELFF. Here the CDR3 DNA reads TGTGCCAGTAGTATCGTGGGTAGGGAGCTGTTTTTT.